This T cell receptor beta chain was recorded in a study of blood T cell repertoires in COVID-19. The protocol was immunoSEQ multiplex PCR, while the TCRdb copy is restricted to in-frame clones and leaves out a portion. The table includes roughly 100,000 clones, roughly 87% detected once. Looked up from germline, CDR1 is SGHAT and CDR2 is FQNNGV. The CDR3 totals 16 residues. With 1 base clipped from V and 3 bases from J, the junction kept 6 bases outside the gene matches. V is TRBV11-2 and J is TRBJ2-5; TRBD2 aligns across 9 bases. This clonotype was sampled from a human donor in a cohort sampled during active COVID-19. Material for sequencing was peripheral blood. The CDR3 DNA follows: TGTGCCAGCAGCTTAGGCGCGGGAGGGGCGGAAGAGACCCAGTACTTC. This translates into CASSLGAGGAEETQYF.